Listed here is a single T cell receptor beta chain. This entry belongs to a study of OX40 agonist ivuxolimab in advanced cancers. Assay: immunoSEQ multiplex PCR; the TCRdb copy retains only in-frame clones and omits some. The table has roughly 26,000 clones, 85% seen once; the top ten hold about a third. Trimming removed 0 bases from V and 2 bases from J, with 8 bases in between. The CDR3 length is 16 residues. Germline V gene data show CDR1 as MNHEY and CDR2 as SMNVEV (reference sequence). This TCR came from an adult with an advanced solid tumor such as melanoma, head and neck, liver or kidney cancer. The chain employs TRBV27 and TRBJ2-6, with D possibly being TRBD2 (6 bases). Sequenced here: CD4+ or CD8+ T cells sorted from blood, sampled in a trial of the OX40 agonist ivuxolimab. CDR3 in amino acids: CASSLSAGTGANVLTF. The CDR3 DNA follows: TGTGCCAGCAGTTTATCGGCGGGAACTGGGGCCAACGTCCTGACTTTC.